This T cell receptor (beta chain) was obtained from a study of control samples from healthy donors and cancer patients. TCRdb keeps only in-frame clones here, not all; method: immunoSEQ multiplex PCR. The repertoire has some 150,000 clones, 94% of them found once; the top ten carry 10% to 15%. V dropped 0 bases and J dropped 4 bases, with 7 bases sitting between them. The CDR3 contains 14 residues. Germline CDR1 SGDLS, CDR2 YYNGEE. Sequenced: blood. The chain employs TRBV9 and TRBJ1-4; TRBD1 might be the D (5 bases). The TCR comes from a man in his forties in good health. CDR3: CASSVEGFNEKLFF. CDR3 nucleotides: TGTGCCAGCAGCGTAGAGGGGTTTAATGAAAAACTGTTTTTT.